The 17 T cell receptor beta chains listed next were all sequenced from one sample in a study of CD8+ T cells in alopecia areata. Following RNA extraction, reverse transcription yielded cDNA that acted as the sequencing template. The protocol was immunoSEQ multiplex PCR, while the TCRdb copy is restricted to in-frame clones and leaves out a portion. The table has about 130,000 clones, 45% to 60% seen once. The treatment is: oral pan-JAK inhibitor, 5-10 mg twice daily. The sequenced sample was CD8+ T cells sorted from blood, obtained at week 4, from a patient treated with tofacitinib. These receptors were collected from a human donor with alopecia areata.

The chain couples TRBV27 to TRBJ1-5, with D possibly being TRBD1 (5 bases). Germline V gene data show CDR1 as MNHEY and CDR2 as SMNVEV (reference sequence). Deletions cut 3 bases from V and 10 bases from J, with 19 bases between. CDR3 length: 15 amino acids. CDR3 region: CASSLAGTPILPQHF. The CDR3 DNA reads as TGTGCCAGCAGTTTGGCCGGGACCCCAATCTTACCCCAGCATTTT.

Concerning this clone: An end of the junction does not agree with germline; a read error may underlie this. This chain connects TRBV11-2 to TRBJ2-5; TRBD1 agrees at 9 bases. CDR1 is SGHAT and CDR2 is FQNNGV in the germline V gene. The CDR3 is made up of 17 amino acids. In DNA form, the CDR3 reads TGTGCCAGCAGTTTAGCCGGGACAGGGTCTTATGAAGAGACCCAGTACTTC. Translating it yields CASSLAGTGSYEETQYF.

This clone appeared a few times. The chain employs TRBV15 and TRBJ2-1; D remains unclear. Between the trimmed V and J ends, which lost 6 bases and 0 bases, there was a span of 18 bases. The CDR3 runs 17 residues. Germline CDR1 reads LNHNV; CDR2 reads YYDKDF (reference sequence). The CDR3 loop is CATRKPLGASSYNEQFF. In DNA form, the CDR3 reads TGTGCCACCAGAAAACCTCTGGGCGCTAGCTCCTACAATGAGCAGTTCTTC.

V and J are TRBV29-1 and TRBJ2-7; D not certain. CDR1 is SQVTM and CDR2 is ANQGSEA in the germline V gene. With 1 base removed from V and 3 bases from J, the gap between germline ends came to 10 bases. The CDR3 has 13 residues. The CDR3, as DNA: TGCAGCGTTGAAGTTCGGCAAGACTACGAGCAGTACTTC. Protein: CSVEVRQDYEQYF.

This chain joins TRBV13 and TRBJ2-5, with D uncertain. The CDR3 totals 13 residues. Deletions cut 5 bases from V and 3 bases from J, with 10 bases between. Germline V gives CDR1 PRHDT, CDR2 FYEKMQ (reference sequence). The CDR3 is CASSPVVEETQYF. In DNA form, the CDR3 reads TGTGCCAGCAGCCCAGTGGTGGAAGAGACCCAGTACTTC.

This sequence joins TRBV30 and TRBJ2-7; TRBD1 might be the D (7 bases). CDR3 size: 13 residues. Germline-derived CDR1 and CDR2 are GTSNPN and SVGIG (reference sequence). With 1 base removed from V and 5 bases from J, the gap between germline ends came to 12 bases. CDR3 region: CAWSARGVHEQYF. In DNA, the CDR3 is TGTGCCTGGAGTGCCAGGGGGGTCCACGAGCAGTACTTC. The full variable domain, rest sourced from reference TRBV30 and TRBJ2-7, is SQTIHQWPATLVQPVGSPLSLECTVEGTSNPNLYWYRQAAGRGLQLLFYSVGIGQISSEVPQNLSASRPQDRQFILSSKKLLLSDSGFYLCAWSARGVHEQYFGPGTRLTVT.

The rearrangement uses TRBV27 and TRBJ1-5; D gene ambiguous. V was cut by 5 bases and J by 0 bases, with 8 bases left in between. Germline V lookup: CDR1 MNHEY, CDR2 SMNVEV (reference sequence). This CDR3 is built from 14 residues. The chain's CDR3 is CASSGIYSNQPQHF. The CDR3 nucleotides read TGTGCCAGCAGTGGGATCTATAGCAATCAGCCCCAGCATTTT.

The chain couples TRBV6-6 to TRBJ2-7; the D call may be TRBD1 or TRBD2 (6 bases each). Germline V gives CDR1 MNHNY, CDR2 SVGAGI (reference sequence). V was pared by 2 bases and J by 3 bases, with 11 bases between. This CDR3 comprises 14 residues. The CDR3: CASSYGGPFYEQYF. CDR3 DNA: TGTGCCAGCAGTTACGGGGGGCCTTTCTACGAGCAGTACTTC.

The CDR3 here is CAWSFPGQGAYEQYF. The DNA of the CDR3 is TGTGCCTGGAGTTTCCCGGGACAGGGGGCCTACGAGCAGTACTTC. This rearrangement joins TRBV30 to TRBJ2-7, with 11 bases aligning to TRBD1. The V gene's germline CDR1 is GTSNPN and CDR2 SVGIG (reference sequence). Losses at the gene ends were 2 bases for V and 2 bases for J; bases not matched to a gene: 5. The CDR3 runs to 15 residues. Variable domain in full (rest from reference TRBV30 and TRBJ2-7): SQTIHQWPATLVQPVGSPLSLECTVEGTSNPNLYWYRQAAGRGLQLLFYSVGIGQISSEVPQNLSASRPQDRQFILSSKKLLLSDSGFYLCAWSFPGQGAYEQYFGPGTRLTVT.

This clone has more than one count but fewer than ten. The CDR3 loop reads CASSVVQGETQYF. As DNA, the CDR3 is TGTGCCAGCAGCGTAGTACAGGGAGAGACCCAGTACTTC. The chain employs TRBV9 and TRBJ2-5; possible D gene TRBD1, 6 bases. V lost 0 bases and J 4 bases, leaving 7 bases between the germline ends. The germline V gene encodes CDR1 SGDLS and CDR2 YYNGEE. The CDR3 loop spans 13 amino acids.

This chain connects TRBV29-1 to TRBJ2-3; weak D call: TRBD1 (5 bases). This CDR3 region has 13 residues. V lost 3 bases and J lost 5, with 12 bases in between. Looked up from germline, CDR1 is SQVTM and CDR2 is ANQGSEA. The DNA of the CDR3 is TGCAGCGTTGAGGGGCAGGTAGTAGATACGCAGTATTTT. Protein product: CSVEGQVVDTQYF.

The V gene is TRBV25-1, the J gene TRBJ2-3, with 9 bases aligning to TRBD1. Unmatched junction bases numbered 5, after V lost 4 bases and J lost 3 bases. The CDR3 covers 15 residues. The germline V gene has CDR1 MGHDK and CDR2 SYGVNS. The CDR3 sequence is CASSAGQGWTDTQYF. The CDR3 coding sequence is TGTGCCAGCAGTGCGGGACAGGGATGGACAGATACGCAGTATTTT.

Points on this clone: A read error may produce the germline difference seen at one junction end. The chain has TRBV29-1 and TRBJ2-5, with 8 bases identical to TRBD2. Germline values: CDR1 SQVTM, CDR2 ANQGSEA. The CDR3 has 13 residues. The CDR3 protein is CGVAPSGQETQYF. The CDR3 DNA reads as TGCGGCGTTGCTCCTAGCGGGCAAGAGACCCAGTACTTC.

This clone was counted a few times. The same CDR3 arises from other DNA sequences in this sample as well. The V call is TRBV29-1, the J call TRBJ2-3; D unclear. Germline CDR1 and CDR2: SQVTM and ANQGSEA. V lost 4 bases to trimming and J lost 6 bases, with 5 bases between them. This CDR3 has 10 residues. As DNA, the CDR3 is TGCAGCGTTGTAGGTGATACGCAGTATTTT. Protein: CSVVGDTQYF.

This clone was detected only a few times. This sample includes further DNA sequences coding for the same CDR3. The chain links TRBV7-8 to TRBJ2-7; unclear D gene. CDR3 size: 12 residues. Per germline, CDR1 SGHVS and CDR2 FQNEAQ. V lost 5 bases and J lost 0, with 5 bases in between. The CDR3 sequence: CASSPGSYEQYF. In DNA, the CDR3 is TGTGCCAGCAGCCCCGGCTCCTACGAGCAGTACTTC.

The chain couples TRBV5-1 to TRBJ1-2; no clear D gene. V was clipped by 1 base and J by 8 bases, with 12 bases between them. The CDR3 length is 13 residues. Germline V lookup: CDR1 SGHRS, CDR2 YFSETQ. Here the CDR3 reads CASSLRHGEGYTF. CDR3 nucleotides: TGCGCCAGCAGCTTGCGCCACGGGGAAGGCTACACCTTC.

V is TRBV5-1 and J is TRBJ2-3; D remains ambiguous. Trimming shortened V by 4 bases and J by 6 bases, and 12 bases separated the two germline ends. Germline CDR1 is SGHRS and CDR2 is YFSETQ. The CDR3 is 13 residues long. CDR3 bases: TGCGCCAGCAGCCAAGACCGACCCGATACGCAGTATTTT. Protein product: CASSQDRPDTQYF.